The 16 T cell receptor beta chains reported below all come from one sample, sequenced in a study of CD8 T cells in ankylosing spondylitis. General study results and limits: Seemingly characteristic of ankylosing spondylitis blood was a TCR beta motif consisting of 7 or 8 highly homologous variants.

TCRdb analysed the 5' RACE reads with MiXCR anew, one entry per CDR3 protein. The top ten hold around 0.51% of the sample, which has hundreds of thousands of distinct CDR3 sequences, 12% seen once. No antigen has been identified for these receptors. Sequenced input: blood, either unsorted or a sorted T cell fraction (not recorded which). These receptors were taken from a male donor with ankylosing spondylitis.

This chain links TRBV20-1 with TRBJ2-7; 9 bases are a match to TRBD2. Per the germline V gene, CDR1 is DFQATT and CDR2 is SNEGSKA (reference sequence). The V gene end was trimmed by 3 bases and the J gene end by 5 bases; junction bases not matched to a gene: 8. CDR3 length: 14 residues. The CDR3 sequence is CSASGAGGLNEQYF. In nucleotides, the CDR3 is TGCAGTGCTAGTGGGGCGGGAGGGCTTAACGAGCAGTACTTC.

This chain joins TRBV20-1 and TRBJ2-2; D gene unclear. V was cut by 5 bases and J by 7 bases, with 23 bases left in between. Looked up from germline, CDR1 is DFQATT and CDR2 is SNEGSKA (reference sequence). The CDR3 length is 16 residues. The CDR3 is CSAPNPQDGRYGELFF. The DNA of the CDR3 is TGCAGTGCTCCAAATCCACAAGACGGTCGGTACGGGGAGCTGTTTTTT.

A few counts support this clonotype. This chain uses TRBV13 with TRBJ2-3; TRBD1 is a possible D gene (6 bases). The CDR3 covers 17 residues. V was shortened by 1 base and J by 2 bases, with 16 bases between the two germline ends. Germline lookup yields CDR1 PRHDT and CDR2 FYEKMQ (reference sequence). DNA of the CDR3: TGTGCCAGCAGCTTAGCCCGGGACACCGGAGACACAGATACGCAGTATTTT. Protein product: CASSLARDTGDTDTQYF.

This clonotype was detected only a few times. The chain combines TRBV5-1 with TRBJ2-3; TRBD1 or TRBD2 may be the D gene (5 bases each). V lost 4 bases and J 4 bases, leaving 19 bases between the germline ends. This CDR3 region has 16 residues. Germline lookup yields CDR1 SGHRS and CDR2 YFSETQ. The CDR3 here is CASSQGRDLFADTQYF. CDR3 DNA: TGCGCCAGCAGCCAGGGACGGGACCTATTCGCAGATACGCAGTATTTT.

V gene TRBV20-1 combines with J gene TRBJ2-5; D uncertain. Germline V gene data show CDR1 as DFQATT and CDR2 as SNEGSKA (reference sequence). V lost 3 bases, J lost 0 bases, and 8 bases lay in between. The CDR3 extends over 13 amino acids. The chain's CDR3 is CSASAWYQETQYF. CDR3 nucleotides: TGCAGTGCTAGCGCGTGGTACCAAGAGACCCAGTACTTC.

This clonotype occurred a few times. The V call is TRBV5-1, the J call TRBJ2-3; 7 nucleotides agree with TRBD1. V lost 3 bases to trimming and J lost 1 base; unmatched junction nucleotides: 5. This CDR3 is built from 15 residues. Looked up from germline, CDR1 is SGHRS and CDR2 is YFSETQ. Here the CDR3 reads CASSSFGQGTDTQYF. CDR3 coding DNA: TGCGCCAGCAGCTCCTTTGGACAGGGCACAGATACGCAGTATTTT.

CDR3 sequence: CASSPPPGVYGYTF. CDR3 in DNA: TGTGCCAGCAGTCCTCCCCCCGGCGTCTATGGCTACACCTTC. J is TRBJ1-2 and V is TRBV12-3 or TRBV12-4; D unresolved. CDR3 length equals 14 residues. Trimming cost V 5 bases and J 4 bases, with 14 bases left between them.

The chain uses TRBV7-2 and TRBJ1-2, with D unresolved. This CDR3 spans 13 amino acids. CDR1 and CDR2 from the germline V gene are SGHTA and FQGNSA. V gave up 0 bases and J gave up 7 bases, with 9 bases separating them. CDR3 sequence reads: CASSLAPPAGYTF. CDR3 sequence (DNA): TGTGCCAGCAGCTTAGCTCCTCCAGCTGGCTACACCTTC.

This chain links TRBV18 with TRBJ2-7, with a tentative D call TRBD1 (6 bases). The germline V gene has CDR1 KGHSH and CDR2 LQKENI. The V end lost 6 bases, the J end lost 5 bases, and 17 bases lay between the germline ends. This CDR3 has 14 amino acids. The CDR3 region is CASSQIQGTDEQYF. The CDR3 nucleotides are TGTGCCAGCTCCCAAATCCAGGGGACCGACGAGCAGTACTTC.

This clonotype was observed a few times. V is TRBV7-3 and J is TRBJ1-1; D gene uncertain. The CDR3 sequence is 15 residues long. V lost 0 bases and J lost 0, with 8 bases in between. The V gene's germline CDR1 is SGHTA and CDR2 FQGTGA. CDR3 protein: CASSLTRALNTEAFF. The CDR3 DNA reads as TGTGCCAGCAGCTTAACGCGGGCCCTGAACACTGAAGCTTTCTTT. Full variable domain (missing parts from reference TRBV7-3 and TRBJ1-1): GAGVSQTPSNKVTEKGKYVELRCDPISGHTALYWYRQSLGQGPEFLIYFQGTGAADDSGLPNDRFFAVRPEGSVSTLKIQRTERGDSAVYLCASSLTRALNTEAFFGQGTRLTVV.

This clonotype came up many times. V is TRBV20-1 and J is TRBJ1-1; the D gene is possibly TRBD1 (6 bases). The germline CDR1 and CDR2 sequences are DFQATT and SNEGSKA (reference sequence). The CDR3 is 15 amino acids. The CDR3 is CRALGQYLMNTEAFF. The DNA of the CDR3 is TGCAGAGCCCTCGGACAGTACCTCATGAACACTGAAGCTTTCTTT.

The table lists this clonotype with a few counts. V gene TRBV5-1 combines with J gene TRBJ1-6, with a tentative D call TRBD1 (6 bases). The CDR3 sequence is 15 residues long. Germline V gene sequence: CDR1 SGHRS, CDR2 YFSETQ. V was pared by 0 bases and J by 8 bases, with 12 bases between. CDR3 sequence (DNA): TGCGCCAGCAGCTTGGCAGGGGCGCAGTATTCACCCCTCCACTTT. It specifies CASSLAGAQYSPLHF.

This chain uses TRBV29-1 with TRBJ1-3; possibly TRBD1 for D (6 bases). Trimming pared 6 bases from V and 4 bases from J, leaving 10 bases between. Germline-derived CDR1 and CDR2 are SQVTM and ANQGSEA. The CDR3 spans 12 residues. CDR3 amino acids: CSVGTPGNTIYF. The CDR3, as DNA: TGCAGCGTAGGGACACCCGGAAACACCATATATTTT.

In its sample, this clonotype was seen many times. This chain links TRBV4-2 with TRBJ2-7, with 7 bases lining up with TRBD1. With 6 bases clipped from V and 2 bases from J, the junction kept 13 bases outside the gene matches. The CDR3 has 16 amino acids. Germline CDR1 reads LGHNA; CDR2 reads YNFKEQ. The CDR3 DNA reads as TGTGCCAGCAGTTCCTCCCCGGGACAGTCGGCCTACGAGCAGTACTTC. Residues: CASSSSPGQSAYEQYF.

This chain joins TRBV28 and TRBJ1-2, with D hard to call. The CDR3 contains 12 residues. Germline CDR1 is MDHEN and CDR2 is SYDVKM. The V end was cut by 7 bases, the J end by 7 bases, with 13 bases between. This chain's CDR3 is CASTLPGFGYTF. The CDR3 DNA follows: TGTGCCAGCACCCTCCCCGGGTTTGGCTACACCTTC.

This clonotype turned up a few times. V usage is TRBV20-1 and J usage is TRBJ1-5; tentative D call: TRBD1 (5 bases). This CDR3 contains 13 residues. Germline V gene lookup returns CDR1 DFQATT and CDR2 SNEGSKA (reference sequence). Trimming stripped 2 bases from V and 7 bases from J, with 12 bases between. Written as DNA, the CDR3 is TGCAGTGCTAGATCCTCCGGGGACCAGCCCCAGCATTTT. Residues: CSARSSGDQPQHF.